The next 4 T cell receptor beta chains were all read from a single sample in a study of blood T cells in healthy people across ages. Together with a sample-barcoded 5' primer, a J-beta primer mix was included in a second PCR lasting about 7 to 12 cycles. One entry per CDR3 protein, called by TCRdb with MiXCR from the 5' RACE reads. Of around 800,000 distinct CDR3 sequences in the sample, around a quarter were seen once. This sample also appeared in a second study, on T cells of mothers and their children.

The sequencing sample was made of blood. Receptor source: a boy younger than 18 in good health.

This clonotype has just a few counts. The rearrangement joins TRBV28 to TRBJ1-2; 7 bases fit TRBD1. CDR1 is MDHEN, CDR2 SYDVKM, per germline. There are 12 residues in the CDR3. With V trimmed by 5 bases and J by 5 bases, 2 bases remained unmatched. CDR3 sequence (DNA): TGTGCCAGCAGTGGGACAGTGTATGGCTACACCTTC. The encoded protein is CASSGTVYGYTF.

This chain connects TRBV12-3 or TRBV12-4 to TRBJ2-5; 7 bases are a match to TRBD2. This CDR3 comprises 13 residues. V was pared by 3 bases and J by 6 bases, with 4 bases of the junction left unmatched. In nucleotides, the CDR3 is TGTGCCAGCAGTTTCGGCGGGGGAAAGACCCAGTACTTC. This translates into CASSFGGGKTQYF.

This clonotype was seen a few times. The chain combines TRBV5-1 with TRBJ1-2, with 7 positions matching TRBD1. The trim removed 1 base at V and 2 bases at J, leaving 5 bases unmatched. CDR3 length equals 15 residues. CDR1 and CDR2 from the germline V gene are SGHRS and YFSETQ. For the CDR3, the DNA is TGCGCCAGCAGCTTGAGCGAGACAGGGAACTATGGCTACACCTTC. This encodes CASSLSETGNYGYTF.

This CDR3 is CATSRDVGSRFANEKLFF. Here the CDR3 DNA reads TGTGCCACCAGCAGAGATGTGGGGAGCCGCTTTGCTAATGAAAAACTGTTTTTT. The rearrangement uses TRBV15 and TRBJ1-4; D unclear. There are 18 residues in the CDR3. Trimming shortened V by 0 bases and J by 3 bases, and 17 bases separated the two germline ends. CDR1 is LNHNV, CDR2 YYDKDF, per germline (reference sequence). Based on the CDR3 plus reference TRBV15 and TRBJ1-4, the full variable domain is DAMVIQNPRYQVTQFGKPVTLSCSQTLNHNVMYWYQQKSSQAPKLLFHYYDKDFNNEADTPDNFQSRRPNTSFCFLDIRSPGLGDTAMYLCATSRDVGSRFANEKLFFGSGTQLSVL.